Reported below is one T cell receptor beta chain. The sample holds one count of this clone. This clone's antigen is unknown. No base-level quality is on record; no much larger clone is a single base apart. This sample was taken from a study of radiotherapy plus CTLA-4 blockade in lung cancer listed by TCRdb under 2018. With respect to the entire study: Objective responses were observed in around 20% of enrolled patients, and disease control was achieved in 31%. Here is what the overall study found, with its caveats: After treatment with radiotherapy and ipilimumab, TCR clones that came from tumors expanded in the peripheral blood. Early dynamic changes in blood T cell clones, together with increased serum interferon-beta after radiation, were reported as the strongest predictors of response.

Focal radiation therapy combined with CTLA-4 blockade (ipilimumab) was tested in patients with chemo-refractory metastatic non-small-cell lung cancer. V is cut by 0 bases and J by 4 bases, and the space between the germline ends is 19 bases. The cysteine opens and the phenylalanine closes a CDR3 of 17 amino acids. The retained sequence is limited to the CDR3, 51 bases, with the frame set at the first base. The germline V gene gives CDR1 as SGHDN and CDR2 as FVKESK. Library creation used the immunoSEQ multiplex PCR assay. The clones in this table, taken by TCRdb from immuneACCESS, are in-frame only. Not every clone is retained; where verified, under half of the shortfall comes from an unresolved V gene, and the cause of the rest is unknown. For this sample there are 30,000 to 35,000 clones; roughly 70% appear just once. The top ten clonotypes cover 3% to 4.5% of the sample.

The V and J genes are TRBV14 and TRBJ2-7; the D gene is unclear. The receptor comes from a human donor with non-small cell lung cancer who had stable disease on radiotherapy plus ipilimumab. The sequences come from peripheral blood, collected from a patient treated with radiotherapy plus ipilimumab. The nucleotide sequence is TGTGCCAGCAGCCAAGATGGCGCCAATTGGCAACGGTACGAGCAGTACTTC. Protein translation: CASSQDGANWQRYEQYF.